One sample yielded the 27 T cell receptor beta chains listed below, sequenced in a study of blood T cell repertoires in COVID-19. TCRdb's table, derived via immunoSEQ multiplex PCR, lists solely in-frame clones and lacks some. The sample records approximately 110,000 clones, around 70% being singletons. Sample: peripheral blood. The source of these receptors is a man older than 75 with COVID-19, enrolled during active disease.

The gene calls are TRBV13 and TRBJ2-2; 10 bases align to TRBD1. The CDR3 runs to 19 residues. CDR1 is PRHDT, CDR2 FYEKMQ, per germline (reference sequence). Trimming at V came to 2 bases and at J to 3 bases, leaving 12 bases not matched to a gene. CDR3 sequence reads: CASSLIPGQGFEDTGELFF. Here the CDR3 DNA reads TGTGCCAGCAGCTTAATTCCGGGACAGGGGTTCGAAGACACCGGGGAGCTGTTTTTT.

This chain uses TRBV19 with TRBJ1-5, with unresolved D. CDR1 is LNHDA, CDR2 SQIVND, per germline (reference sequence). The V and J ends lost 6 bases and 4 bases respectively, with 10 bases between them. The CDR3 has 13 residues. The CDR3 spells CASRSQSNQPQHF. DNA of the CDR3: TGTGCCAGTAGAAGTCAGTCTAATCAGCCCCAGCATTTT.

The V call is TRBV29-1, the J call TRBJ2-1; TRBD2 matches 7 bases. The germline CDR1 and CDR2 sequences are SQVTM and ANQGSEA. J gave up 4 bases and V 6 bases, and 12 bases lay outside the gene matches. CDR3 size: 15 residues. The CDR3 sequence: CSVIQRDTPYNEQFF. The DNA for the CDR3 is TGCAGCGTGATTCAGCGGGATACTCCTTACAATGAGCAGTTCTTC.

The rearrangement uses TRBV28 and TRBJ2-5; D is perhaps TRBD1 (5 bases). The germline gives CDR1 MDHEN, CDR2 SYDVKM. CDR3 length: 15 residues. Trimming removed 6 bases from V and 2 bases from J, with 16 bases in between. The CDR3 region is CASRSGQGIQETQYF. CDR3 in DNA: TGTGCCAGCAGGAGTGGGCAGGGAATTCAAGAGACCCAGTACTTC.

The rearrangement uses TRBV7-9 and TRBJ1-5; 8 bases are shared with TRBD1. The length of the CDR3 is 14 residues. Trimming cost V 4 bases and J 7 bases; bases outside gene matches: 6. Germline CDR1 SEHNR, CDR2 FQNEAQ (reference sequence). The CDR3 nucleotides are TGTGCCAGCAGCTCCGGACAGGGAGGGCAGCCCCAGCATTTT. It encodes CASSSGQGGQPQHF.

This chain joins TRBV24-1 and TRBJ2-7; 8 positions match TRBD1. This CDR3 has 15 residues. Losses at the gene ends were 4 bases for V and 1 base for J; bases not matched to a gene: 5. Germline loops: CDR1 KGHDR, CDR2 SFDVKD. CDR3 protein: CATSDSRGLSYEQYF. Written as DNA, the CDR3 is TGTGCCACCAGTGACAGCAGGGGGCTATCCTACGAGCAGTACTTC.

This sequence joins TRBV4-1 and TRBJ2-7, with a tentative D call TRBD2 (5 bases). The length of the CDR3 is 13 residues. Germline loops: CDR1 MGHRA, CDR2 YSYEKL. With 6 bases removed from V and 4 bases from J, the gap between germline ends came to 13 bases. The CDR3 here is CASSQPGKYEQYF. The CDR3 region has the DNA TGCGCCAGCAGTCAGCCGGGAAAATACGAGCAGTACTTC.

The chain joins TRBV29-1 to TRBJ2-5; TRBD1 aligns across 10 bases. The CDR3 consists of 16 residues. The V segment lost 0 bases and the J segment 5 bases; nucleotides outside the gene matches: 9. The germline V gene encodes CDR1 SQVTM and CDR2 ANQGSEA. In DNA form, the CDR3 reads TGCAGCGTTGAAGATTTGGGACAGGGGTTTACGGAGACCCAGTACTTC. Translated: CSVEDLGQGFTETQYF.

CDR3 bases: TGTGCCAGCAGCTATGGGAGTCGCACAGATACGCAGTATTTT. This sequence encodes CASSYGSRTDTQYF. This sequence joins TRBV11-1 and TRBJ2-3, with D perhaps TRBD2 (5 bases). This CDR3 has 14 residues. V lost 4 bases and J 1 base, leaving 9 bases between the germline ends. Germline V gene data show CDR1 as SGHAT and CDR2 as FQDESV (reference sequence). Full variable domain (outside the CDR3, taken from reference TRBV11-1 and TRBJ2-3): EAEVAQSPRYKITEKSQAVAFWCDPISGHATLYWYRQILGQGPELLVQFQDESVVDDSQLPKDRFSAERLKGVDSTLKIQPAELGDSAMYLCASSYGSRTDTQYFGPGTRLTVL.

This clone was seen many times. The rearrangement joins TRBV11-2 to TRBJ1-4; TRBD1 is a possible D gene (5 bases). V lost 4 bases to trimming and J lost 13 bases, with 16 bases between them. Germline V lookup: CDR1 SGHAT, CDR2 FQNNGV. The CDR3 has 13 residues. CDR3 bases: TGTGCCAGCAGCTCGAGGGGAGGGGCTTTACTGTTTTTT. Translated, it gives CASSSRGGALLFF.

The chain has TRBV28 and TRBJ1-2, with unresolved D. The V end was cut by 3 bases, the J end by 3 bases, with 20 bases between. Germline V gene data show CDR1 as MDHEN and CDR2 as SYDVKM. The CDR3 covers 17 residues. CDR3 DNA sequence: TGTGCCAGCAGTTTCCTCTCGGGTTTTGTTCTGGACTATGGCTACACCTTC. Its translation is CASSFLSGFVLDYGYTF.

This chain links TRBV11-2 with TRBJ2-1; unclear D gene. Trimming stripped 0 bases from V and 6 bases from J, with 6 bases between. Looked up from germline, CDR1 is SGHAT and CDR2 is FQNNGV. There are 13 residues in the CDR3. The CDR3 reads CASSLELGNEQFF. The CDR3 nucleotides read TGTGCCAGCAGCTTAGAGCTCGGCAATGAGCAGTTCTTC.

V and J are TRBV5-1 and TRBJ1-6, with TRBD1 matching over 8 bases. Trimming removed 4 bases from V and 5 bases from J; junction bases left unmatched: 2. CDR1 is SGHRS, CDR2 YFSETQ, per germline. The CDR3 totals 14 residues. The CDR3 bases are TGCGCCAGCAGCACGGGACAGGATAATTCACCCCTCCACTTT. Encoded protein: CASSTGQDNSPLHF. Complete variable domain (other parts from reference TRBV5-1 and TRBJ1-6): KAGVTQTPRYLIKTRGQQVTLSCSPISGHRSVSWYQQTPGQGLQFLFEYFSETQRNKGNFPGRFSGRQFSNSRSEMNVSTLELGDSALYLCASSTGQDNSPLHFGNGTRLTVT.

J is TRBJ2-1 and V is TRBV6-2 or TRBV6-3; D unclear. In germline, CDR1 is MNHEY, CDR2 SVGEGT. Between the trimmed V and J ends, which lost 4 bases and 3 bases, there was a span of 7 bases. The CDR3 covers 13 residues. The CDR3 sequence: CASSFQIYNEQFF. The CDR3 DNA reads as TGTGCCAGCAGTTTTCAAATCTACAATGAGCAGTTCTTC.

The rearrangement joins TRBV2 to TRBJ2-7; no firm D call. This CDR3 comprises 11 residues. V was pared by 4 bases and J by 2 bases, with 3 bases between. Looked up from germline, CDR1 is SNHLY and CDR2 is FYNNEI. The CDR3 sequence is CASSVAYEQYF. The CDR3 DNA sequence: TGTGCCAGCAGTGTAGCCTACGAGCAGTACTTC.

This CDR3 reads CASSFLPTGEGEKLFF. DNA for the CDR3: TGCGCCAGCAGCTTTCTCCCGACGGGGGAAGGGGAAAAACTGTTTTTT. The chain recombines TRBV5-1 with TRBJ1-4; maybe TRBD1 (5 bases). The ends were cut back, 2 bases at V and 8 bases at J, with 19 bases in the middle. CDR1 and CDR2 (germline): SGHRS, YFSETQ. The CDR3 has 16 amino acids.

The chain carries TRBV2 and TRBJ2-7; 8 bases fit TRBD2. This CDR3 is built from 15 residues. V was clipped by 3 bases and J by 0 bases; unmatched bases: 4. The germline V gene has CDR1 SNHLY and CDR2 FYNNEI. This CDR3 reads CASSDPSGFSYEQYF. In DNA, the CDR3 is TGTGCCAGCAGTGACCCTAGCGGGTTCTCCTACGAGCAGTACTTC.

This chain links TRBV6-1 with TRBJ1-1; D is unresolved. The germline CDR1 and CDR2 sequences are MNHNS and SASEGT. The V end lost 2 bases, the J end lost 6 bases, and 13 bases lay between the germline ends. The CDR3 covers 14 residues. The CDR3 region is CASSERMETAEAFF. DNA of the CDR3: TGTGCCAGCAGTGAAAGAATGGAAACAGCTGAAGCTTTCTTT.

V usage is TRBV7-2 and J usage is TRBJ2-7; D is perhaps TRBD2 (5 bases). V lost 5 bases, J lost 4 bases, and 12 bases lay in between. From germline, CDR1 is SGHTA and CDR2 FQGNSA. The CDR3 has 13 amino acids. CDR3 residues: CASSAPGVYEQYF. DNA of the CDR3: TGTGCCAGCAGCGCCCCCGGGGTTTACGAGCAGTACTTC.

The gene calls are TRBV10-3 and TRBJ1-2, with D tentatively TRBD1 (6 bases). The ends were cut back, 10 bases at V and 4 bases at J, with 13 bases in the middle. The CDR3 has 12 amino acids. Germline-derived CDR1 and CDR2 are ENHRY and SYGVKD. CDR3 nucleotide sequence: TGTGCCACCCCTACAGGGTCCTATGGCTACACCTTC. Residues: CATPTGSYGYTF.

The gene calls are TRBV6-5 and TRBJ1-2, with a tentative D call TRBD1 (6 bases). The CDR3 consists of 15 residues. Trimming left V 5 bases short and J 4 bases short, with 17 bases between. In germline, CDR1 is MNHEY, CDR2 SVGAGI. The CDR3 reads CASSLYRDRIYGYTF. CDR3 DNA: TGTGCCAGCAGTCTGTACAGGGACCGGATCTATGGCTACACCTTC.

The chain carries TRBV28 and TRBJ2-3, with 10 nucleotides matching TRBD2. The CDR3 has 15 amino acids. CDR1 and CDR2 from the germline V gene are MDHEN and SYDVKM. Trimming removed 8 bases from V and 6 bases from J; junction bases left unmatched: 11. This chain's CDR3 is CASLPSGRAIDTQYF. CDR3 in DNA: TGTGCCAGCTTACCAAGCGGGAGGGCCATCGATACGCAGTATTTT. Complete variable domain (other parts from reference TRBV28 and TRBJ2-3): DVKVTQSSRYLVKRTGEKVFLECVQDMDHENMFWYRQDPGLGLRLIYFSYDVKMKEKGDIPEGYSVSREKKERFSLILESASTNQTSMYLCASLPSGRAIDTQYFGPGTRLTVL.

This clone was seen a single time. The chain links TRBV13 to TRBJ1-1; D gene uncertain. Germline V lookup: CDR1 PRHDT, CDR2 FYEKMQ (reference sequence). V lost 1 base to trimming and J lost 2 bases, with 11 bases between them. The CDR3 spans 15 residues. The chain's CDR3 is CASSLEGGLNTEAFF. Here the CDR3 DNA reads TGTGCCAGCAGCTTAGAGGGAGGCCTTAACACTGAAGCTTTCTTT.

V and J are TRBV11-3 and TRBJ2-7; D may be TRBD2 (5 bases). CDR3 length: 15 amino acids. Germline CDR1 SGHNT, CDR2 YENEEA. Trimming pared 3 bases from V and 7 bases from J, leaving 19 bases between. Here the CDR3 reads CASSLGGGRIAEQYF. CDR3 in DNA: TGTGCCAGCAGCTTGGGTGGCGGACGGATAGCGGAGCAGTACTTC.

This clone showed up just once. CDR3: CASMKGRNYEQYF. CDR3 nucleotide sequence: TGTGCCAGCATGAAGGGGAGGAACTACGAGCAGTACTTC. The rearrangement links TRBV28 to TRBJ2-7; D may be TRBD2 (6 bases). The CDR3 runs 13 residues. Trimming cost V 7 bases and J 3 bases, with 13 bases left between them. In germline, CDR1 is MDHEN, CDR2 SYDVKM.

CDR3 nucleotide sequence: TGTGCCAGCAGTTACTGGGGGACTACGGGCAATGAGCAGTTCTTC. It yields the protein CASSYWGTTGNEQFF. This chain joins TRBV6-5 and TRBJ2-1; 7 bases are shared with TRBD2. Per the germline V gene, CDR1 is MNHEY and CDR2 is SVGAGI. Trimming at V came to 1 base and at J to 6 bases, leaving 6 bases not matched to a gene. The CDR3 has 15 residues.

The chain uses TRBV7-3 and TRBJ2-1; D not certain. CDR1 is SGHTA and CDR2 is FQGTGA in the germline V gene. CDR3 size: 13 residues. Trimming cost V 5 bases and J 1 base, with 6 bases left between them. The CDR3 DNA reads TGTGCCAGCAGCCCCGGTTCCTACAATGAGCAGTTCTTC. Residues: CASSPGSYNEQFF.